The rows below give T cell receptor beta chains drawn from one sample of a study of identical twins. TCRdb re-called the 5' RACE reads through MiXCR, storing one row per CDR3 protein. The table lists some 270,000 distinct CDR3 sequences, roughly 8.7% of them singletons, with 2.5% to 3.5% in the top ten. A further study also used this sample, focusing on yellow fever vaccine responses in identical twins.

Sequencing was done on a sample of CD8+ T cells sorted from blood. The receptor source for this set is a woman aged 18-29 years in good health. Each CDR3 is given without its conserved first and last residue.

TRBV3-1	TRBJ2-1	ASSQGTAFYNEQF
TRBV5-1	TRBJ2-5	ASSLVTEETQY
TRBV12-3/TRBV12-4	TRBJ2-1	ASSIGNEQF
TRBV6-5	TRBJ2-7	ASSYGYPLDYEQY
TRBV11-2	TRBJ2-2	ASSFQAGANTGELF
TRBV7-6	TRBJ1-1	ASSLTDMNTEAF
TRBV4-3	TRBJ2-5	ASSPDVEGDGETQY
TRBV11-1	TRBJ2-3	ASSLMMTDTQY
TRBV3-1	TRBJ2-7	ASSQDPTGGSYEQY
TRBV3-1	TRBJ2-5	ASSQDLLHQETQY
TRBV6-5	TRBJ2-2	ASSYPPSPKSNTGELF
TRBV29-1	TRBJ2-2	SVVSSGELF
TRBV10-3	TRBJ2-1	AIKLGNEQF
TRBV6-1	TRBJ2-1	ASSEGGGGSDEQF
TRBV6-5	TRBJ2-1	ASSYSNGGAGNEQF
TRBV29-1	TRBJ2-4	SVEDRGSLAKNIQY
TRBV6-2/TRBV6-3	TRBJ2-5	ASNVERRETQY
TRBV4-3	TRBJ2-1	ASSQDSPSGSHGQF
TRBV28	TRBJ2-7	ASSTSVTYEQY
TRBV7-3	TRBJ1-1	ASSLNPDGEPEAF
TRBV12-3/TRBV12-4	TRBJ2-1	ASSLGLLYNEQF
TRBV6-1	TRBJ2-6	ASGKGSGANVLT
TRBV6-1	TRBJ2-1	ASGQDSYYNEQF
TRBV28	TRBJ2-7	ASNSSPGQGSYEQY
TRBV9	TRBJ2-5	ASSVGDYQETQY
TRBV15	TRBJ2-7	ATSRENHYEQY
TRBV7-9	TRBJ2-1	ASTNRGSGNEQF
TRBV20-1	TRBJ2-1	SARDLGTGYEQF
TRBV7-9	TRBJ2-7	ASSLARTGAYEQY
TRBV4-3	TRBJ2-1	ASSQHRDAYNEQF
TRBV5-1	TRBJ1-5	ASSFIGEYQPQH